This passage covers 10 T cell receptor beta chains from one sample sequenced in a study of T cells in Graves' hyperthyroidism and ophthalmopathy. RNA transcripts were the template for amplifying TCR beta CDR3 regions. TCR CDR3 regions were first amplified by RT-PCR with HTBI primers. TCRdb processed the multiplex PCR reads anew with MiXCR; each CDR3 protein has one entry. This sample has approximately 490,000 distinct CDR3 sequences, with about 22% found just once. The sequenced material came from blood. The receptors shown here come from a woman in her 70s with Graves' ophthalmopathy.

This clonotype has only a few counts. The rearrangement uses TRBV20-1 and TRBJ2-2; perhaps TRBD2 as D (5 bases). V lost 6 bases, J lost 1 base, and 15 bases lay in between. Germline values: CDR1 DFQATT, CDR2 SNEGSKA (reference sequence). The length of the CDR3 is 15 residues. The CDR3 loop is CSATGDRGNTGELFF. CDR3 nucleotide sequence: TGCAGTGCCACTGGCGATCGGGGGAACACCGGGGAGCTGTTTTTT.

Ten or more counts support this clonotype. V and J are TRBV28 and TRBJ2-5, with D maybe TRBD1 (5 bases). CDR1 and CDR2 from the germline V gene are MDHEN and SYDVKM. This CDR3 is built from 16 residues. Trimming stripped 2 bases from V and 4 bases from J, with 17 bases between. CDR3 DNA: TGTGCCAGCAGTTTAATGACGCGAACAGGCCGAGAGACCCAGTACTTC. Protein: CASSLMTRTGRETQYF.

In this sample, this clonotype turned up a few times. The V gene is TRBV5-1, the J gene TRBJ2-5; TRBD2 aligns across 12 bases. This CDR3 is 16 amino acids long. Per the germline V gene, CDR1 is SGHRS and CDR2 is YFSETQ. With V trimmed by 4 bases and J by 3 bases, 7 bases remained unmatched. CDR3: CASSLSRLAGEETQYF. Here the CDR3 DNA reads TGCGCCAGCAGCCTATCACGACTAGCGGGAGAAGAGACCCAGTACTTC.

This clonotype has just a few counts. V and J are TRBV6-1 and TRBJ2-2, with 11 bases matching TRBD1. Germline assignment: CDR1 MNHNS and CDR2 SASEGT. The CDR3 spans 19 residues. Unmatched junction bases numbered 13, after V lost 6 bases and J lost 1 base. The CDR3 DNA sequence: TGTGCCAGCAGGCAGGAAAGGACAGGGGGCGCTTGGAACACCGGGGAGCTGTTTTTT. It yields the protein CASRQERTGGAWNTGELFF.

This clonotype has a handful of counts. The CDR3 nucleotides read TGTGCCAGCAGCCGGACTAGAGGTGGCGGGGAGCTGTTTTTT. It specifies CASSRTRGGGELFF. V gene TRBV12-3 or TRBV12-4 combines with J gene TRBJ2-2, with TRBD2 identical over 7 bases. The J segment lost 7 bases and the V segment lost 6 bases, leaving 8 bases of the junction unmatched. This CDR3 is 14 amino acids long.

The V gene is TRBV18, the J gene TRBJ2-7; 8 nucleotides align to TRBD1. CDR1 is KGHSH and CDR2 is LQKENI in the germline V gene. The CDR3 totals 16 residues. Trimming took 4 bases from V and 5 from J; bases not matched to a gene: 13. The DNA for the CDR3 is TGTGCCAGCTCACTAGGAAGCGGGCAGGGGGCACACGAGCAGTACTTC. This encodes CASSLGSGQGAHEQYF. Full variable domain (outside the CDR3, taken from reference TRBV18 and TRBJ2-7): NAGVMQNPRHLVRRRGQEARLRCSPMKGHSHVYWYRQLPEEGLKFMVYLQKENIIDESGMPKERFSAEFPKEGPSILRIQQVVRGDSAAYFCASSLGSGQGAHEQYFGPGTRLTVT.

This clonotype has more than one count but fewer than ten. This sequence joins TRBV27 and TRBJ1-5; D remains unclear. The CDR3 consists of 15 residues. Looked up from germline, CDR1 is MNHEY and CDR2 is SMNVEV (reference sequence). Trimming stripped 6 bases from V and 4 bases from J, with 16 bases between. The CDR3 here is CASRRTGTANQPQHF. CDR3 DNA sequence: TGTGCCAGCAGGAGAACCGGCACTGCTAATCAGCCCCAGCATTTT.

The CDR3 DNA is TGTGCCTGGAGTCCAGGGAGTACTGAAGCTTTCTTT. Its protein is CAWSPGSTEAFF. The chain carries TRBV30 and TRBJ1-1, with D tentatively TRBD1 (5 bases). V lost 2 bases and J lost 5, with 9 bases in between. CDR1 and CDR2 (germline): GTSNPN, SVGIG (reference sequence). This CDR3 region has 12 residues.

In its sample, this clonotype was seen many times. The rearrangement joins TRBV20-1 to TRBJ2-7, with D hard to call. Germline values: CDR1 DFQATT, CDR2 SNEGSKA (reference sequence). The CDR3 loop spans 12 amino acids. V shed 0 bases and J shed 2 bases, with 5 bases lying between them. In DNA form, the CDR3 reads TGCAGTGCTAGAGATCTCACCTACGAGCAGTACTTC. It translates to CSARDLTYEQYF.

This clonotype was counted between two and nine times. The CDR3 loop is CASSFVRESYEQYF. Here the CDR3 DNA reads TGCGCCAGCAGCTTTGTGAGGGAATCCTACGAGCAGTACTTC. V is TRBV5-1 and J is TRBJ2-7; weak D call: TRBD2 (5 bases). This CDR3 region has 14 residues. Per the germline V gene, CDR1 is SGHRS and CDR2 is YFSETQ. Trimming shortened V by 2 bases and J by 1 base, and 10 bases separated the two germline ends.